This T cell receptor beta chain emerged from a study of blood T cell repertoires in COVID-19. The repertoire was sequenced with immunoSEQ multiplex PCR; TCRdb's copy has only in-frame clones and lacks some. Of approximately 260,000 clones in the sample, about 79% were seen once. Looked up from germline, CDR1 is SGDLS and CDR2 is YYNGEE. CDR3 length equals 17 residues. V shed 2 bases, J shed 0 bases, and the junction held 8 bases outside the gene matches. V gene TRBV9 combines with J gene TRBJ2-1; TRBD1 matches 7 bases. The specimen was peripheral blood. This sequence was found in a woman aged 80 or over with acute or convalescent COVID-19. The CDR3 region has the DNA TGTGCCAGCAGCGTCAGGGGGTGGGAAAGCTCCTACAATGAGCAGTTCTTC. It codes for CASSVRGWESSYNEQFF.